The subject of this entry is one TCR beta chain. A read error may explain this, as a much larger clone is one base away. Germline loops: CDR1 SGHAT, CDR2 FQNNGV. V shed 0 bases and J shed 2 bases, with 15 bases lying between them. The CDR3 is made up of 17 amino acids. The data stem from a study of molecular identifiers for immune sequencing clone quantification. In TCRdb, the PCR reads were re-called with MiXCR into one record per CDR3 protein. The sample lists 50,000 to 65,000 distinct CDR3 sequences, less than 25% seen once, with approximately 1.9% in the top ten. The TCR originated in a human donor in good health. Some libraries in this study had Jurkat cell RNA spiked in. Sequencing input: naive CD8+ T cells from blood, with Jurkat cell RNA spiked in. The subset is: FACS-sorted CD8+CD4-CCR7+CD45RA+ naive T cells. The chain uses TRBV11-2 and TRBJ2-3; maybe TRBD2 (5 bases). CDR3 in DNA: TGTGCCAGCAGCTTAGATGGGCCGGGGTTGTACACAGATACGCAGTATTTT. It codes for CASSLDGPGLYTDTQYF.